The 5 T cell receptor beta chains below all came from one sample that was sequenced in a study of spatial heterogeneity in lung cancer (dated by TCRdb to between 2018 and 2020). Explained via the paper, the time point label denotes: sample taken at primary tumor resection. Without any cell sorting, TCR sequencing was performed on whole RNA extracted either from tumor and nontumor lung tissue or from cryopreserved PBMC samples. Preparation of the library involved 5' RACE. For sequencing, a NextSeq 500 was employed. Clones were called with MiXCR by TCRdb after fastp trimmed the public reads at Q25, and only in-frame beta chains were retained. Entries are consolidated by CDR3 protein sequence, retaining the most common genes and DNA. The table for this sample lists thousands of distinct CDR3 sequences; around 5.9% of them were counted only once. About 42% of the sample is in the top ten clones. This specimen consisted of PBMCs, obtained at surgery. These receptors all come from a male donor with early-stage non-small cell lung cancer.

This clonotype showed up many times. The chain has TRBV18 and TRBJ1-5; perhaps TRBD1 as D (5 bases). V dropped 3 bases and J dropped 3 bases, with 6 bases sitting between them. The germline CDR1 and CDR2 sequences are KGHSH and LQKENI. The CDR3 loop spans 13 amino acids. The chain's CDR3 is CASSPGDNQPQHF. The CDR3 nucleotides are TGTGCCAGCTCACCGGGGGACAATCAGCCCCAGCATTTT. Filled out from reference TRBV18 and TRBJ1-5, the complete variable domain reads NAGVMQNPRHLVRRRGQEARLRCSPMKGHSHVYWYRQLPEEGLKFMVYLQKENIIDESGMPKERFSAEFPKEGPSILRIQQVVRGDSAAYFCASSPGDNQPQHFGDGTRLSIL.

This clonotype has a count of ten or more. The J gene is TRBJ1-1, the V gene TRBV7-9; a possible D gene is TRBD1 (5 bases). CDR1 and CDR2 (germline): SEHNR, FQNEAQ (reference sequence). V shed 6 bases and J shed 2 bases, with 13 bases lying between them. The CDR3 loop spans 14 amino acids. The CDR3 here is CASRRGWGNTEAFF. The CDR3 nucleotides read TGTGCCAGCAGAAGGGGCTGGGGAAACACTGAAGCTTTCTTT.

This clonotype was found a few times. This sequence joins TRBV29-1 and TRBJ1-1; the D is unclear. The length of the CDR3 is 12 residues. With 7 bases removed from V and 3 bases from J, the gap between germline ends came to 12 bases. Germline V gene sequence: CDR1 SQVTM, CDR2 ANQGSEA. CDR3 coding DNA: TGCAGCGGTGGAGTCGATCACACTGAAGCTTTCTTT. Its translation: CSGGVDHTEAFF.

The chain carries TRBV13 and TRBJ2-7, with 8 bases identical to TRBD1. Germline CDR1 PRHDT, CDR2 FYEKMQ (reference sequence). CDR3 length: 14 amino acids. The V and J ends lost 6 bases and 1 base, in that order; junction bases with no gene match: 5. This CDR3 reads CASRKQGASYEQYF. In nucleotides, the CDR3 is TGTGCCAGCAGGAAGCAGGGGGCATCCTACGAGCAGTACTTC.

By frequency in the sample, this clonotype is large. The chain is built from TRBV4-2 and TRBJ2-7, with 10 bases matching TRBD2. V gave up 0 bases and J gave up 6 bases; unmatched junction bases: 8. The CDR3 consists of 16 residues. Germline lookup yields CDR1 LGHNA and CDR2 YNFKEQ. The CDR3 sequence: CASSQDLASGSSEQYF. CDR3 in DNA: TGTGCCAGCAGCCAAGATCTTGCTAGCGGGAGCTCCGAGCAGTACTTC.